This record looks at one T cell receptor beta chain sequence and its context. Between the trimmed V and J ends, which lost 4 bases and 2 bases, there was a span of 9 bases. From germline, CDR1 is PRHDT and CDR2 FYEKMQ (reference sequence). This CDR3 has 13 residues. This entry is derived from a study of blood T cell repertoires in COVID-19. Study context: Donors in the United States, Italy and Spain gave samples during acute or convalescent COVID-19. The cDNA or gDNA used as material had been derived from T cells, B-cell-depleted T cells, or PBMCs.

Per the original methods: By means of reference gene primer amplification, nucleated cell counts were estimated. TCRdb's copy holds only in-frame clones and misses some; the assay was immunoSEQ multiplex PCR. The V and J calls and clone size are taken from that table; D and trimming were inferred from the DNA. The table shows tens of thousands of clones, with 89% occurring only once. The TCR was taken from a man aged 45-60 years with active COVID-19. The chain couples TRBV13 to TRBJ2-7; a possible D gene is TRBD1 (6 bases). The sequenced material came from peripheral blood. CDR3 nucleotide sequence: TGTGCCAGCAGCTGGGGGCCTACCTACGAGCAGTACTTC. Its translation: CASSWGPTYEQYF.